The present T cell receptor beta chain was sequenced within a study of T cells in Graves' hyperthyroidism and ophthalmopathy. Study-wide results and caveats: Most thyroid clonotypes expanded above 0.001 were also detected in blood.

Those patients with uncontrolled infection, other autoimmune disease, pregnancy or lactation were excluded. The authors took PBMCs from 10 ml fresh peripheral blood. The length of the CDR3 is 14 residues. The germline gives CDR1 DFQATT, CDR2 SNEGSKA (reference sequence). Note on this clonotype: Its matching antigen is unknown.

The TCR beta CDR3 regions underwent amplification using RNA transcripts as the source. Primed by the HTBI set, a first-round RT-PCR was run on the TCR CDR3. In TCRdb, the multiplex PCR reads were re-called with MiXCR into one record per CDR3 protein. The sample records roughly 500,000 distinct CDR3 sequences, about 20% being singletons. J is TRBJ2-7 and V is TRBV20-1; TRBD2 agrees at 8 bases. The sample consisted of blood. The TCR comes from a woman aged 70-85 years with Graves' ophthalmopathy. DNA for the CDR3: TGCAGCGCCCGAAGGGGCGGGAGGCCGTACGAGCAGTACTTC. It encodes CSARRGGRPYEQYF.